This TCR beta chain emerged from a study of blood T cell repertoires in COVID-19. About the research overall: Sites across the United States, Italy and Spain contributed samples from acute and convalescent COVID-19.

Either two negative PCRs, clearance, or symptom resolution qualified Cohort 3 donors as recovered. V was pared by 4 bases and J by 5 bases, with 11 bases between. CDR3 length: 13 residues. In germline, CDR1 is LGHDT, CDR2 YNNKEL (reference sequence). This clone was found once. Clones were read by immunoSEQ multiplex PCR, and TCRdb kept only the in-frame ones, dropping some. The table includes under 200,000 clones, approximately 80% detected once. This sequence was found in a man in his fifties or sixties who had recovered from COVID-19. Material: PBMCs or T cells enriched from blood (not recorded which). The chain has TRBV3-1 (or the pseudogene TRBV3-2) and TRBJ1-1; D perhaps matches TRBD1 (6 bases). Here the CDR3 reads CASSPGVGTEAFF. DNA for the CDR3: TGTGCCAGCAGCCCAGGGGTAGGTACTGAAGCTTTCTTT.